What follows are 27 T cell receptor beta chains derived from one specimen sequenced in a study of regulatory T cells in long-lasting Graves disease (dated by TCRdb to about 2021). Library generation was performed with multiplex PCR. Reads for this sample came from an Illumina HiSeq 4000. iRepertoire HTBI primers and Arm-PCR amplification of CDR3 regions were used to construct TCR beta libraries. The raw public data were reprocessed by TCRdb itself: fastp quality trimming at Q25, MiXCR clonotype calling, in-frame beta chains only. Identical CDR3 proteins give one entry, which carries the most common genes and DNA. The sample table holds a few hundred thousand distinct CDR3 sequences, of which approximately 12% were seen once. About 10% of the sample belongs to the ten largest clones. This specimen's time point label, interpreted: newly diagnosed GD, antithyroid drugs for less than 3 months. RNA was extracted from PBMCs in TRIzol for both TCR sequencing and RNA sequencing.

In addition, the sample was reused for a study of T cells in Graves' hyperthyroidism and ophthalmopathy.

The specimen comprised peripheral blood mononuclear cells (PBMCs), sampled at new diagnosis, from a patient treated with antithyroid drugs. These receptors came from a man aged 25 to 40 with Graves disease. Donor details come from another sample of the same person, matched by shared clones.

This clonotype was counted at least ten times. The J gene is TRBJ1-1, the V gene TRBV6-9; a weak D match, TRBD1 (6 bases). The CDR3 is 13 amino acids. Per the germline V gene, CDR1 is MNHGY and CDR2 is SVAAGI. The V and J ends lost 3 bases and 11 bases respectively, with 16 bases between them. The CDR3 sequence is CASSYGAGTTAFF. CDR3 sequence (DNA): TGTGCCAGCAGTTACGGGGCTGGGACAACGGCTTTCTTT.

This clonotype was recorded at least ten times. The gene calls are TRBV2 and TRBJ2-5, with D possibly being TRBD2 (6 bases). Germline values: CDR1 SNHLY, CDR2 FYNNEI. Trimming shortened V by 3 bases and J by 5 bases, and 10 bases separated the two germline ends. This CDR3 is 13 amino acids long. The CDR3 bases are TGTGCCAGCAGTGACCGTGCGGGGGAGACCCAGTACTTC. It specifies CASSDRAGETQYF.

This clonotype has just a few counts. This sequence joins TRBV9 and TRBJ2-3; 12 nucleotides agree with TRBD2. V trimming: 3 bases; J trimming: 3 bases; junction bases outside the gene matches: 5. This CDR3 contains 16 residues. Germline V gene data show CDR1 as SGDLS and CDR2 as YYNGEE. CDR3 sequence (DNA): TGTGCCAGCAGCGGAAGTGGGACTAGCGGGACAGATACGCAGTATTTT. This encodes CASSGSGTSGTDTQYF.

CDR3 sequence reads: CASSLRSQMNEKLFF. The CDR3 bases are TGTGCCAGCAGCTTAAGGTCCCAGATGAATGAAAAACTGTTTTTT. V gene TRBV7-9 combines with J gene TRBJ1-4; unclear D gene. This CDR3 spans 15 amino acids. Between the trimmed V and J ends, which lost 2 bases and 5 bases, there was a span of 12 bases. Germline lookup yields CDR1 SEHNR and CDR2 FQNEAQ (reference sequence).

This clonotype was observed at least ten times. This rearrangement joins TRBV2 to TRBJ2-6; TRBD1 matches 9 bases. With 7 bases clipped from V and 0 bases from J, the junction kept 7 bases outside the gene matches. CDR3 length: 17 residues. Germline V gene data show CDR1 as SNHLY and CDR2 as FYNNEI. The CDR3 reads CASKRTGVLSGANVLTF. The CDR3 coding sequence is TGTGCCAGCAAAAGGACAGGGGTTCTCTCTGGGGCCAACGTCCTGACTTTC. Complete variable domain (other parts from reference TRBV2 and TRBJ2-6): EPEVTQTPSHQVTQMGQEVILRCVPISNHLYFYWYRQILGQKVEFLVSFYNNEISEKSEIFDDQFSVERPDGSNFTLKIRSTKLEDSAMYFCASKRTGVLSGANVLTFGAGSRLTVL.

The chain employs TRBV6-1 and TRBJ1-1, with D hard to call. CDR1 MNHNS and CDR2 SASEGT come from the germline V gene. The CDR3 spans 15 residues. V shed 7 bases and J shed 1 base, with 16 bases lying between them. As DNA, the CDR3 is TGTGCCAGCACCATCGGAATTCCAGGGAACACTGAAGCTTTCTTT. Translation gives CASTIGIPGNTEAFF.

Of note for this clonotype: A far larger clone is off by one base, so a read error is likely. V gene TRBV30 combines with J gene TRBJ2-3, with D possibly matching TRBD2 (5 bases). Germline values: CDR1 GTSNPN, CDR2 SVGIG (reference sequence). This CDR3 has 12 residues. The CDR3 DNA is TGTGCCTGGGGTGGACGGAGGACTGAAGCTCTCTTT. Its translation: CAWGGRRTEALF. Full variable domain (rest looked up from reference TRBV30 and TRBJ2-3): SQTIHQWPATLVQPVGSPLSLECTVEGTSNPNLYWYRQAAGRGLQLLFYSVGIGQISSEVPQNLSASRPQDRQFILSSKKLLLSDSGFYLCAWGGRRTEALFGPGTRLTVL.

The sample holds one count of this clonotype. The chain has TRBV20-1 and TRBJ2-1, with D possibly matching TRBD2 (6 bases). The length of the CDR3 is 15 residues. The germline V gene has CDR1 DFQATT and CDR2 SNEGSKA (reference sequence). Between the trimmed V and J ends, which lost 5 bases and 10 bases, there was a span of 24 bases. The CDR3 spells CSAQNTVSSAGEQFF. Here the CDR3 DNA reads TGCAGTGCTCAGAATACAGTTTCTAGCGCCGGCGAGCAGTTCTTC.

This clonotype was seen a few times. This sequence joins TRBV6-2 or TRBV6-3 and TRBJ2-3; D is undetermined. With 6 bases removed from V and 1 base from J, the gap between germline ends came to 11 bases. Germline CDR1 is MNHEY and CDR2 is SVGEGT. This CDR3 spans 14 amino acids. CDR3 sequence reads: CASRRSEGTDTQYF. Here the CDR3 DNA reads TGTGCCAGCAGGAGGAGCGAGGGCACAGATACGCAGTATTTT.

This clonotype was seen only a few times. This sequence may be a read error, since a much larger clone differs from it by one base. J is TRBJ2-5 and V is TRBV29-1; 8 nucleotides align to TRBD2. Germline-derived CDR1 and CDR2 are SQVTM and ANQGSEA. The CDR3 is 17 amino acids. This CDR3 reads CSVEWVLAGKYQEAQYF. CDR3 bases: TGCAGCGTTGAATGGGTCCTAGCGGGCAAGTACCAAGAGGCCCAGTACTTC.

This clonotype appeared a few times. V usage is TRBV10-2 and J usage is TRBJ2-7; 9 positions agree with TRBD1. Trimming took 6 bases from V and 6 from J; bases not matched to a gene: 12. Germline V gene sequence: CDR1 WSHSY, CDR2 SAAADI. The CDR3 loop spans 15 amino acids. The CDR3 protein is CASSPMTGGSFEQYF. Written as DNA, the CDR3 is TGCGCCAGCAGCCCGATGACAGGGGGTTCATTCGAGCAGTACTTC.

The table lists this clonotype with many counts. The rearrangement uses TRBV28 and TRBJ2-7, with 9 bases identical to TRBD2. Trimming took 6 bases from V and 3 from J; bases not matched to a gene: 12. The CDR3 spans 16 residues. The V gene's germline CDR1 is MDHEN and CDR2 SYDVKM. CDR3 bases: TGTGCCAGCAGGCCGCTAGCGGGGAGGGGTTTCTACGAGCAGTACTTC. Protein product: CASRPLAGRGFYEQYF.

In its sample, this clonotype was seen a few times. As DNA, the CDR3 is TGTGCCAGCAGCGTTCGCGCCGGGGAGCTGTTTTTT. It yields the protein CASSVRAGELFF. The chain carries TRBV5-5 and TRBJ2-2; D is uncertain. The length of the CDR3 is 12 residues. Per germline, CDR1 SGHKS and CDR2 YYEKEE (reference sequence). Between the trimmed V and J ends, which lost 4 bases and 6 bases, there was a span of 7 bases.

This clonotype has at least ten counts. This chain connects TRBV11-2 to TRBJ2-5; D is unclear. There are 14 residues in the CDR3. Germline CDR1 SGHAT, CDR2 FQNNGV. Trimming pared 5 bases from V and 0 bases from J, leaving 10 bases between. Here the CDR3 DNA reads TGTGCCAGCAGCCCCCGACCGGACCAAGAGACCCAGTACTTC. Its translation is CASSPRPDQETQYF.

This clonotype was seen many times. The chain employs TRBV29-1 and TRBJ2-1, with 7 nucleotides matching TRBD2. The CDR3 runs 14 residues. Per germline, CDR1 SQVTM and CDR2 ANQGSEA. J gave up 10 bases and V 2 bases, and 11 bases lay outside the gene matches. The CDR3 spells CSVELTRGLGEQFF. Here the CDR3 DNA reads TGCAGCGTTGAACTAACCCGAGGACTAGGGGAGCAGTTCTTC.

For this clonotype: Since a much larger clone is just one base distant, this may be a read error. The genes are TRBV2 and TRBJ1-3, with unresolved D. Germline lookup yields CDR1 SNHLY and CDR2 FYNNEI. This CDR3 spans 14 amino acids. The CDR3 here is CASSEEGERNTIHF. As DNA, the CDR3 is TGTGCCAGCAGTGAAGAGGGCGAGAGAAACACCATACATTTT.

This clonotype appeared many times. The chain joins TRBV7-2 to TRBJ1-6; 7 nucleotides match TRBD1. Germline V lookup: CDR1 SGHTA, CDR2 FQGNSA. Trimming cost V 3 bases and J 8 bases; bases outside gene matches: 7. The CDR3 has 15 residues. For the CDR3, the DNA is TGTGCCAGCAGCTTGAGGGGACAGATACATTCACCCCTCCACTTT. This codes for CASSLRGQIHSPLHF.

In this sample, this clonotype turned up a few times. The chain uses TRBV12-3 or TRBV12-4 and TRBJ2-7; tentative D call: TRBD2 (6 bases). V dropped 8 bases and J dropped 2 bases, with 13 bases sitting between them. The CDR3 sequence is 13 residues long. The CDR3 loop is CASPNGGAYEQYF. The CDR3 coding sequence is TGTGCCAGCCCCAATGGCGGGGCCTACGAGCAGTACTTC.

As regards this clonotype: The likely explanation is a read error, given a far larger clone one base away. The rearrangement joins TRBV11-3 to TRBJ1-2; D remains ambiguous. The CDR3 sequence is 13 residues long. CDR1 is SGHNT and CDR2 is YENEEA in the germline V gene. The chain's CDR3 is CASGLDPEYGYTF. In DNA, the CDR3 is TGTGCCAGCGGCTTAGATCCGGAGTATGGCTACACCTTC.

The sample holds many counts of this clonotype. This chain connects TRBV5-5 to TRBJ2-2, with TRBD1 matching 7 bases. Germline V lookup: CDR1 SGHKS, CDR2 YYEKEE (reference sequence). This CDR3 has 15 amino acids. The junction had 6 bases not matched to a gene; V was cut back by 3 bases and J by 4 bases. The CDR3 nucleotides read TGTGCCAGCAGCTCGGGACAGCCTTTCACCGGGGAGCTGTTTTTT. This codes for CASSSGQPFTGELFF.

This clonotype showed up many times. V is TRBV6-1 and J is TRBJ1-2, with TRBD1 as a possible D gene (6 bases). V shed 8 bases and J shed 4 bases, with 17 bases lying between them. Germline V gives CDR1 MNHNS, CDR2 SASEGT. The CDR3 covers 14 residues. The chain's CDR3 is CASYRAQSVYGYTF. CDR3 coding DNA: TGTGCCAGCTACAGGGCACAAAGCGTCTATGGCTACACCTTC.

The chain uses TRBV11-2 and TRBJ2-5; 8 positions agree with TRBD2. V gave up 10 bases and J gave up 5 bases; unmatched junction bases: 21. The germline gives CDR1 SGHAT, CDR2 FQNNGV. CDR3 length: 17 residues. The CDR3 reads CATVRRAGAQGGETQYF. CDR3 sequence (DNA): TGTGCCACCGTACGAAGAGCGGGGGCCCAAGGCGGGGAGACCCAGTACTTC.

This clonotype turned up a few times. V gene TRBV19 combines with J gene TRBJ2-1; 14 bases align to TRBD2. Trimming took 3 bases from V and 10 from J; bases not matched to a gene: 14. Per the germline V gene, CDR1 is LNHDA and CDR2 is SQIVND (reference sequence). The CDR3 length is 18 residues. CDR3 protein: CASSIRLAGGPVLGEQFF. For the CDR3, the DNA is TGTGCCAGTAGTATTAGACTAGCGGGAGGGCCCGTTCTGGGGGAGCAGTTCTTC. Full variable domain (missing parts from reference TRBV19 and TRBJ2-1): DGGITQSPKYLFRKEGQNVTLSCEQNLNHDAMYWYRQDPGQGLRLIYYSQIVNDFQKGDIAEGYSVSREKKESFPLTVTSAQKNPTAFYLCASSIRLAGGPVLGEQFFGPGTRLTVL.

This clonotype was detected a few times. This chain uses TRBV20-1 with TRBJ2-7; D perhaps matches TRBD2 (7 bases). V was shortened by 3 bases and J by 6 bases, with 15 bases between the two germline ends. Germline CDR1 and CDR2: DFQATT and SNEGSKA (reference sequence). The CDR3 sequence is 13 residues long. The CDR3 loop reads CSASGGRLSEQYF. CDR3 sequence (DNA): TGCAGTGCTAGCGGGGGGCGACTGAGCGAGCAGTACTTC.

This clonotype was detected ten times or more. The V call is TRBV6-4, the J call TRBJ1-4, with a tentative D call TRBD1 (5 bases). Trimming left V 2 bases short and J 6 bases short, with 28 bases between. The CDR3 length is 20 residues. CDR1 MRHNA and CDR2 SNTAGT come from the germline V gene. The DNA of the CDR3 is TGTGCCAGCAGTGACACTGGGCAATCCGGGGGAGGGTCTAAGTATGAAAAACTGTTTTTT. It encodes CASSDTGQSGGGSKYEKLFF.

The sample holds many counts of this clonotype. As DNA, the CDR3 is TGTGCCACCAGTGATTCCACAGCTAGCACAGATACGCAGTATTTT. Protein product: CATSDSTASTDTQYF. The chain links TRBV24-1 to TRBJ2-3, with unresolved D. This CDR3 is 15 amino acids long. Germline CDR1 and CDR2: KGHDR and SFDVKD. V dropped 2 bases and J dropped 0 bases, with 8 bases sitting between them.

This sequence joins TRBV5-1 and TRBJ2-5; TRBD2 is a possible D gene (5 bases). This CDR3 is built from 15 residues. Trimming removed 4 bases from V and 5 bases from J, with 18 bases in between. Germline CDR1 SGHRS, CDR2 YFSETQ. CDR3 bases: TGCGCCAGCAGCCCAGTTCGGGGAGCTCGGGAGACCCAGTACTTC. Protein sequence: CASSPVRGARETQYF.